This TCR beta chain derives from a study of blood T cells in healthy people across ages. A second PCR, run for roughly 6 to 11 cycles, used a sample-barcoded 5' primer plus a J-beta primer mix. TCRdb redid the calling of the 5' RACE reads with MiXCR, one entry per CDR3 protein. The sample lists approximately 1.5 million distinct CDR3 sequences, 40% to 45% occurring once. The draw of peripheral blood yielded ten milliliters from each donor. The amount of total RNA extracted per sample was at least 5.5 micrograms. The CDR3 spans 14 residues. From germline, CDR1 is SQVTM and CDR2 ANQGSEA. J was trimmed by 1 base and V by 4 bases; bases with no gene match: 2.

Sequencing was performed on blood. This clonotype was obtained from a woman aged 18 to 35 in good health. This chain uses TRBV29-1 with TRBJ2-1, with 9 bases matching TRBD1. CDR3 sequence (DNA): TGCAGCGTTGCCGGGACAGGGTCCTACAATGAGCAGTTCTTC. Translation gives CSVAGTGSYNEQFF.